This passage covers 9 T cell receptor beta chains from one sample sequenced in a study of T cells in Graves' hyperthyroidism and ophthalmopathy. Amplification yielded TCR beta CDR3 regions, with RNA transcripts as the source. The TCR CDR3 was amplified in a first-round RT-PCR using the HTBI primer set. One entry per CDR3 protein results from TCRdb running MiXCR on the multiplex PCR reads. The sample holds about 610,000 distinct CDR3 sequences, roughly 16% seen once. Specimen: blood. These receptors all come from a middle-aged woman with Graves' ophthalmopathy.

This clonotype was detected a few times. The V call is TRBV7-8, the J call TRBJ1-2; no definite D call. The germline CDR1 and CDR2 sequences are SGHVS and FQNEAQ. The CDR3 loop spans 17 amino acids. V was shortened by 3 bases and J by 0 bases, with 17 bases between the two germline ends. The CDR3 loop is CASSFRRLLGSNYGYTF. DNA for the CDR3: TGTGCCAGCAGCTTCCGTAGACTCCTAGGTTCTAACTATGGCTACACCTTC.

This clonotype was detected ten times or more. CDR3 sequence (DNA): TGTGCCAGCAGTTTAACAGGGTGGGAAGCCTATGGCTACACCTTC. Amino acids: CASSLTGWEAYGYTF. The chain employs TRBV12-3 or TRBV12-4 and TRBJ1-2; D is possibly TRBD1 (6 bases). Deletions cut 2 bases from V and 4 bases from J, with 14 bases between. The CDR3 runs to 15 residues.

In its sample, this clonotype was seen a few times. The chain has TRBV3-1 and TRBJ2-7; 11 nucleotides agree with TRBD2. The junction had 2 bases not matched to a gene; V was cut back by 3 bases and J by 7 bases. Per the germline V gene, CDR1 is LGHDT and CDR2 is YNNKEL (reference sequence). The CDR3 extends over 13 amino acids. The CDR3: CASSQASGREQYF. The CDR3, as DNA: TGTGCCAGCAGCCAGGCTAGCGGGAGGGAGCAGTACTTC.

Many counts were recorded for this clonotype. This chain uses TRBV7-2 with TRBJ2-2, with 9 bases that match TRBD2. Germline V gene sequence: CDR1 SGHTA, CDR2 FQGNSA. Trimming took 4 bases from V and 6 from J; bases not matched to a gene: 3. CDR3 length: 14 residues. Written as DNA, the CDR3 is TGTGCCAGCAGCTACCGACTAGCGGCCGGGGAGCTGTTTTTT. Its protein is CASSYRLAAGELFF.

This clonotype was seen a few times. The chain has TRBV6-1 and TRBJ1-4; D is possibly TRBD1 (6 bases). Deletions cut 6 bases from V and 0 bases from J, with 17 bases between. CDR1 is MNHNS and CDR2 is SASEGT in the germline V gene. The CDR3 totals 17 residues. CDR3 loop: CASRTGGFGATNEKLFF. The CDR3 DNA follows: TGTGCCAGCAGAACCGGGGGCTTTGGCGCAACTAATGAAAAACTGTTTTTT.

The CDR3 bases are TGCAGTGCTAAGGCCGGGACGGGGGGGCACCACGAGCAGTACTTC. It is translated as CSAKAGTGGHHEQYF. This sequence joins TRBV20-1 and TRBJ2-7; 8 nucleotides match TRBD2. The CDR3 spans 15 residues. CDR1 is DFQATT and CDR2 is SNEGSKA in the germline V gene (reference sequence). J gave up 5 bases and V 4 bases, and 13 bases lay outside the gene matches.

The J gene is TRBJ2-1, the V gene TRBV7-9, with 10 nucleotides matching TRBD1. Germline V lookup: CDR1 SEHNR, CDR2 FQNEAQ (reference sequence). The J segment lost 4 bases and the V segment lost 0 bases, leaving 3 bases of the junction unmatched. CDR3 length: 16 residues. In nucleotides, the CDR3 is TGTGCCAGCAGCTTAGCGGACAGGGGGTCATACAATGAGCAGTTCTTC. This encodes CASSLADRGSYNEQFF.

This clonotype was seen ten or more times. The chain recombines TRBV30 with TRBJ1-5; 7 nucleotides align to TRBD1. CDR3 length: 15 residues. Germline lookup yields CDR1 GTSNPN and CDR2 SVGIG (reference sequence). Trimming at V came to 1 base and at J to 4 bases, leaving 7 bases not matched to a gene. This chain's CDR3 is CAWSAPGQTNQPQHF. As DNA, the CDR3 is TGTGCCTGGAGTGCCCCGGGACAGACTAATCAGCCCCAGCATTTT.

As for this clonotype: Germline is not matched at one junction end, which may reflect a read error. The chain has TRBV7-9 and TRBJ2-5; 9 nucleotides match TRBD2. The CDR3 spans 14 residues. In germline, CDR1 is SEHNR, CDR2 FQNEAQ (reference sequence). CDR3 sequence reads: CASSPGLAHEQEHF. In DNA form, the CDR3 reads TGTGCCAGCAGCCCGGGACTAGCACACGAACAGGAACACTTC.